This TCR beta chain was documented in a study of T cells in Graves' hyperthyroidism and ophthalmopathy. Amplified TCR beta CDR3 regions came from RNA transcripts. An initial round of RT-PCR targeting the TCR CDR3 relied on the HTBI primer set. TCRdb itself ran the multiplex PCR reads through MiXCR, one entry per CDR3 protein. This table has hundreds of thousands of distinct CDR3 sequences, 38% appearing once. Looked up from germline, CDR1 is SGHRS and CDR2 is YFSETQ. This CDR3 contains 15 residues. The V gene lost 4 bases and the J gene lost 5 bases, with 18 bases spanning the gap. Sample: blood. The J gene is TRBJ2-5, the V gene TRBV5-1; D is possibly TRBD2 (6 bases). This receptor was obtained from a man aged 18 to 30 with Graves' hyperthyroidism. The CDR3 DNA follows: TGCGCCAGCAGCCGCCTGAGGGAGGCCGGGGAGACCCAGTACTTC. The encoded protein is CASSRLREAGETQYF.